The 5 T cell receptor beta chains reported below all come from one sample, sequenced in a study of Graves' ophthalmopathy and Graves' hyperthyroidism. Amplification of TCR beta CDR3 regions used RNA transcripts. A first-round RT-PCR used HTBI primers, followed by a second-round multiplex PCR. From the multiplex PCR reads, TCRdb called clonotypes with MiXCR, one entry per CDR3 protein. The repertoire holds approximately 460,000 distinct CDR3 sequences, with about an eighth as singletons. Source material: blood. Every receptor here comes from a woman aged 30 to 39 with Graves' ophthalmopathy.

Ten or more counts support this clonotype. This sequence joins TRBV29-1 and TRBJ2-2; D remains unclear. V lost 4 bases and J lost 4, with 10 bases in between. In germline, CDR1 is SQVTM, CDR2 ANQGSEA. The CDR3 totals 13 residues. The chain's CDR3 is CSVGWAGTGELFF. The CDR3 DNA is TGCAGCGTTGGATGGGCAGGCACCGGGGAGCTGTTTTTT.

In this sample, this clonotype turned up many times. V gene TRBV10-3 combines with J gene TRBJ2-5; a weak D match, TRBD1 (6 bases). V dropped 2 bases and J dropped 9 bases, with 16 bases sitting between them. Looked up from germline, CDR1 is ENHRY and CDR2 is SYGVKD. The CDR3 sequence is 14 residues long. This CDR3 reads CAISEPGQKEAQYF. The DNA of the CDR3 is TGTGCCATCAGTGAGCCAGGACAGAAGGAGGCCCAGTACTTC.

Ten or more counts support this clonotype. The chain couples TRBV10-3 to TRBJ1-1, with TRBD1 matching 7 bases. Trimming cost V 6 bases and J 4 bases; bases outside gene matches: 2. CDR3 length: 12 amino acids. The V gene's germline CDR1 is ENHRY and CDR2 SYGVKD. CDR3 region: CAISQGVTEAFF. The CDR3 DNA follows: TGTGCCATCAGCCAGGGGGTCACTGAAGCTTTCTTT.

J is TRBJ2-5 and V is TRBV28; a possible D gene is TRBD2 (5 bases). Germline V lookup: CDR1 MDHEN, CDR2 SYDVKM. V gave up 2 bases and J gave up 12 bases, with 25 bases separating them. The CDR3 runs 16 residues. The CDR3 region is CASSLRADHVGETEYF. The CDR3 DNA reads TGTGCCAGCAGTTTACGGGCAGACCATGTTGGGGAGACGGAGTACTTC.

This clonotype was counted many times. The gene calls are TRBV6-2 or TRBV6-3 and TRBJ1-5; 8 bases map to TRBD1. Germline trimming cut 6 bases from V and 4 bases from J; bases unmatched to any gene: 8. The CDR3 is made up of 15 amino acids. Germline CDR1 and CDR2: MNHEY and SVGEGT. The CDR3 loop reads CASRWTGHWNQPQHF. CDR3 sequence (DNA): TGTGCCAGCAGATGGACAGGGCATTGGAATCAGCCCCAGCATTTT.